This TCR beta chain derives from a study of Ad26.COV2.S vaccination and SARS-CoV-2 variants. This CDR3 is built from 14 residues. V was cut by 6 bases and J by 4 bases, with 16 bases left in between. The germline V gene has CDR1 SNHLY and CDR2 FYNNEI. TCRdb's copy holds only in-frame clones and misses some; the assay was immunoSEQ multiplex PCR. The data contain about 460,000 clones, 80% to 90% of them singletons. As for treatment: around 19 received Ad26.COV2.S at low or high dose, single or two shots; 5 received placebo; per-sample allocation not given. Collection of samples fell on day 63 after the first vaccine or placebo injection. Only one count was recorded for this clone. Its antigen is still unknown. General study results and limits: An underestimation of total T cell responses may have resulted from the TCR breadth and depth analyses. Spike-specific responses of CD8+ and CD4+ T cells were reported to display substantial breadth after vaccination.

The TCR comes from a person aged 18-65 years who received the Ad26.COV2.S COVID-19 vaccine or a placebo. The J gene is TRBJ2-7, the V gene TRBV2, with D tentatively TRBD1 (6 bases). The source material was peripheral blood, sampled in a trial of Ad26.COV2.S vaccine versus placebo. CDR3 sequence (DNA): TGTGCCAGCAGACCAAAAACAGGGACATACGAGCAGTACTTC. Protein: CASRPKTGTYEQYF.